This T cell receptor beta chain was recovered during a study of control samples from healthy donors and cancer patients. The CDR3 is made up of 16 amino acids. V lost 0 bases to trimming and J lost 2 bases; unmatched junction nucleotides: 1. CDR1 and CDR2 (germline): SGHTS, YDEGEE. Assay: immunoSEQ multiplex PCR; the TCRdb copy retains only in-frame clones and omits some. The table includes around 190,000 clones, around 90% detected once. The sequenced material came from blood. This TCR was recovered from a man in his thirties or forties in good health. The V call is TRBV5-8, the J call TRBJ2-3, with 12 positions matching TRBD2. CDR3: CASSLGLAGDTDTQYF. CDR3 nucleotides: TGTGCCAGCAGCTTGGGACTAGCGGGGGACACAGATACGCAGTATTTT.